The present T cell receptor beta chain was sequenced within a study of STAT3 mutations in large granular lymphocyte leukemia. Study findings and constraints: Persisting codominant clonotypes may have hidden a small pathogenic clone. Every T-LGLL patient had at least one immunodominant TCRbeta clonotype.

Approximately 40,000 productive templates were obtained per sample on average. The protocol was immunoSEQ multiplex PCR, while the TCRdb copy is restricted to in-frame clones and leaves out a portion. The sample lists over 2,500 clones; 75% to 90% were seen once. Germline V gives CDR1 GTSNPN, CDR2 SVGIG (reference sequence). This CDR3 is built from 16 residues. V shed 2 bases, J shed 2 bases, and the junction held 11 bases outside the gene matches. This clone came up once. Its target is unknown. The gene calls are TRBV30 and TRBJ1-2; 7 bases fit TRBD1. Sequencing was carried out using peripheral blood mononuclear cells. The TCR sequence derives from a woman aged 70-85 years with T-cell large granular lymphocyte leukemia. Some clones in this sample may be carry-over from other donors' samples. The DNA for the CDR3 is TGTGCCTGGAGTCCCTTTGGACAGGCGATAAACTATGGCTACACCTTC. Protein sequence: CAWSPFGQAINYGYTF.